The 27 T cell receptor beta chains given below trace back to one sample, sequenced in a study of regulatory T cells in long-lasting Graves disease. For TCR beta, libraries came from iRepertoire HTBI primers and Arm-PCR of CDR3 regions. TCRdb recomputed calls from the multiplex PCR reads with MiXCR, one row per CDR3 protein. The sample consists of hundreds of thousands of distinct CDR3 sequences, roughly a sixth of them appearing once. Sample time point: newly diagnosed GD, antithyroid drugs for less than 3 months. PBMCs were the source of the RNA used for TCR sequencing. These data were also filed under a second study, of T cells in Graves' hyperthyroidism and ophthalmopathy.

The sequencing used peripheral blood mononuclear cells (PBMCs), collected at new diagnosis, from a patient treated with antithyroid drugs. The receptors shown here come from a woman aged 35 to 59 with Graves disease.

The chain recombines TRBV5-1 with TRBJ2-5; D ambiguous. Germline lookup yields CDR1 SGHRS and CDR2 YFSETQ. The CDR3 is 15 amino acids. V dropped 1 base and J dropped 5 bases, with 15 bases sitting between them. This chain's CDR3 is CASSLSSRRSETQYF. CDR3 coding DNA: TGCGCCAGCAGCTTGTCGAGCCGAAGGTCGGAGACCCAGTACTTC.

In this sample, this clonotype turned up a few times. This rearrangement joins TRBV6-1 to TRBJ1-1, with D possibly being TRBD1 (5 bases). V lost 8 bases to trimming and J lost 8 bases, with 12 bases between them. Looked up from germline, CDR1 is MNHNS and CDR2 is SASEGT. The CDR3 length is 11 residues. The CDR3 DNA follows: TGTGCCAGCTGGGGCGGGGGAGAAGCTTTCTTT. Amino acid sequence: CASWGGGEAFF.

V is TRBV27 and J is TRBJ1-6; a weak D match, TRBD1 (6 bases). Between the trimmed V and J ends, which lost 3 bases and 10 bases, there was a span of 10 bases. The germline V gene encodes CDR1 MNHEY and CDR2 SMNVEV (reference sequence). The length of the CDR3 is 13 residues. In nucleotides, the CDR3 is TGTGCCAGCAGTTTCCAGGGGCCCTCACCCCTCCACTTT. Amino acid sequence: CASSFQGPSPLHF.

Many counts were recorded for this clonotype. V usage is TRBV29-1 and J usage is TRBJ2-2; 8 nucleotides line up with TRBD2. This CDR3 is 16 amino acids long. Looked up from germline, CDR1 is SQVTM and CDR2 is ANQGSEA. The junction had 12 bases not matched to a gene; V was cut back by 8 bases and J by 1 base. The DNA for the CDR3 is TGCAGCCTCGGGGGGGGCCGGACGGTGAACACCGGGGAGCTGTTTTTT. Its translation: CSLGGGRTVNTGELFF.

This clonotype was seen at least ten times. The rearrangement uses TRBV27 and TRBJ2-7; TRBD1 matches at 7 bases. CDR1 is MNHEY, CDR2 SMNVEV, per germline (reference sequence). Trimming at V came to 3 bases and at J to 1 base, leaving 6 bases not matched to a gene. This CDR3 spans 15 amino acids. The CDR3 coding sequence is TGTGCCAGCAGTTTGAGCGCAGGGGGTTCCTACGAGCAGTACTTC. Residues: CASSLSAGGSYEQYF.

This clonotype occurred many times. The J gene is TRBJ2-1, the V gene TRBV2, with D perhaps TRBD2 (6 bases). The DNA matches TRBJ2-5 better at its end, which makes the J call doubtful. CDR3 length: 13 residues. Germline V gene sequence: CDR1 SNHLY, CDR2 FYNNEI. CDR3 loop: CASSDWGLETQYF. Written as DNA, the CDR3 is TGTGCCAGCAGTGACTGGGGACTGGAGACCCAGTACTTC.

In this sample, this clonotype turned up many times. The chain joins TRBV13 to TRBJ1-2; tentatively, D is TRBD1 (6 bases). Germline CDR1 PRHDT, CDR2 FYEKMQ (reference sequence). V gave up 0 bases and J gave up 10 bases, with 9 bases separating them. CDR3 size: 12 residues. The CDR3 coding sequence is TGTGCCAGCAGCTTAGGTCAGGGGTTCTACACCTTC. As protein: CASSLGQGFYTF.

This clonotype was detected many times. This chain joins TRBV12-3 or TRBV12-4 and TRBJ1-5, with a possible D match to TRBD1 (5 bases). The CDR3 is made up of 13 amino acids. V lost 6 bases and J lost 3, with 9 bases in between. In nucleotides, the CDR3 is TGTGCCAGCAGACAGGACGACAATCAGCCCCAGCATTTT. Translating gives CASRQDDNQPQHF.

V and J are TRBV6-1 and TRBJ2-5; D gene ambiguous. The ends were cut back, 3 bases at V and 0 bases at J, with 5 bases in the middle. CDR1 and CDR2 (germline): MNHNS, SASEGT. This CDR3 comprises 13 residues. CDR3 sequence (DNA): TGTGCCAGCAGTGATCCCTACCAAGAGACCCAGTACTTC. Amino acid sequence: CASSDPYQETQYF.

This clonotype was observed at least ten times. V usage is TRBV20-1 and J usage is TRBJ2-5; D not certain. The CDR3 extends over 10 amino acids. In germline, CDR1 is DFQATT, CDR2 SNEGSKA (reference sequence). Trimming removed 6 bases at V and 1 base at J, with 3 bases between. The CDR3, as DNA: TGCAGTGCAACCCAAGAGACCCAGTACTTC. This sequence encodes CSATQETQYF.

The chain is built from TRBV7-9 and TRBJ1-4, with D possibly matching TRBD1 (5 bases). Trimming shortened V by 5 bases and J by 7 bases, and 20 bases separated the two germline ends. The germline CDR1 and CDR2 sequences are SEHNR and FQNEAQ (reference sequence). The CDR3 sequence is 16 residues long. CDR3: CASSPPGQGPGEKLFF. In DNA, the CDR3 is TGTGCCAGCAGCCCACCAGGGCAGGGACCGGGTGAAAAACTGTTTTTT.

This clonotype appeared many times. The rearrangement joins TRBV5-6 to TRBJ2-3; D unresolved. The CDR3 is 13 residues long. Trimming left V 2 bases short and J 0 bases short, with 4 bases between. From germline, CDR1 is SGHDT and CDR2 YYEEEE. The CDR3 DNA reads as TGTGCCAGCAGCTTACTTAGCACAGATACGCAGTATTTT. This gives the protein CASSLLSTDTQYF.

This clonotype was observed at least ten times. In DNA form, the CDR3 reads TGTGCCAGCAGTGAGTCAGGGGTCGTCGGGGAGCTGTTTTTT. Translating gives CASSESGVVGELFF. The rearrangement uses TRBV2 and TRBJ2-2, with D perhaps TRBD1 (6 bases). The V and J ends lost 3 bases and 7 bases respectively, with 12 bases between them. The CDR3 is 14 residues long. Germline V gives CDR1 SNHLY, CDR2 FYNNEI.

On this clonotype itself: This may stem from a read error, because a much larger clone lies one nucleotide away. The chain recombines TRBV10-3 with TRBJ1-2; D is unresolved. CDR3 length: 14 residues. The V and J ends lost 5 bases and 7 bases respectively, with 17 bases between them. Germline V gene data show CDR1 as ENHRY and CDR2 as SYGVKD. The CDR3 here is CAISQTVEGTGYTF. In DNA form, the CDR3 reads TGTGCCATCAGTCAGACCGTGGAGGGTACTGGCTACACCTTC.

This clonotype was seen a handful of times. The chain employs TRBV5-1 and TRBJ2-1, with a tentative D call TRBD1 (6 bases). V gave up 5 bases and J gave up 10 bases, with 22 bases separating them. Germline CDR1 is SGHRS and CDR2 is YFSETQ. This CDR3 has 15 amino acids. CDR3 sequence reads: CASSSTGSPTREQFF. In DNA, the CDR3 is TGCGCCAGCAGTTCAACAGGGAGTCCAACAAGGGAGCAGTTCTTC.

The rearrangement joins TRBV4-1 to TRBJ2-7; D may match TRBD1 or TRBD2 (5 bases each). Germline CDR1 MGHRA, CDR2 YSYEKL. The CDR3 is 17 residues long. V lost 1 base, J lost 7 bases, and 23 bases lay in between. The CDR3 bases are TGCGCCAGCAGCCAAGGGAGGACAAGTGACCCGACTAAAGAGCAGTACTTC. This sequence encodes CASSQGRTSDPTKEQYF.

In this sample, this clonotype turned up a few times. V and J are TRBV3-1 and TRBJ2-5, with TRBD1 identical over 10 bases. This CDR3 has 17 amino acids. Germline CDR1 is LGHDT and CDR2 is YNNKEL (reference sequence). V lost 4 bases to trimming and J lost 0 bases; unmatched junction nucleotides: 8. CDR3 sequence: CASSPRAGTGDQETQYF. Here the CDR3 DNA reads TGTGCCAGCAGCCCGAGAGCCGGGACAGGGGACCAAGAGACCCAGTACTTC.

This clonotype occurred a few times. The rearrangement joins TRBV19 to TRBJ2-5, with 7 bases identical to TRBD2. This CDR3 spans 14 amino acids. CDR1 is LNHDA and CDR2 is SQIVND in the germline V gene (reference sequence). V gave up 3 bases and J gave up 1 base; unmatched junction bases: 2. The DNA for the CDR3 is TGTGCCAGTAGTATTTGGGGGGGCCAAGAGACCCAGTACTTC. It is translated as CASSIWGGQETQYF.

This sequence joins TRBV10-3 and TRBJ2-3; D perhaps matches TRBD2 (7 bases). The CDR3 is made up of 16 amino acids. Trimming removed 6 bases from V and 2 bases from J, with 18 bases in between. Germline values: CDR1 ENHRY, CDR2 SYGVKD. The chain's CDR3 is CAIRPGGGPTTDTQYF. The CDR3 DNA follows: TGTGCCATCAGGCCGGGCGGGGGCCCTACCACAGATACGCAGTATTTT.

The CDR3 region has the DNA TGTGCCAACTCTCCAGGGGCAAGCAATCAGCCCCAGCATTTT. Its protein product is CANSPGASNQPQHF. The chain couples TRBV12-3 or TRBV12-4 to TRBJ1-5, with D perhaps TRBD1 (6 bases). The ends were cut back, 10 bases at V and 1 base at J, with 14 bases in the middle. This CDR3 is 14 amino acids long.

This clonotype was picked up many times. V usage is TRBV5-6 and J usage is TRBJ2-5; D gene uncertain. Germline CDR1 SGHDT, CDR2 YYEEEE. The CDR3 is 12 residues long. V was shortened by 0 bases and J by 7 bases, with 7 bases between the two germline ends. The CDR3 nucleotides are TGTGCCAGCAGCTTGGGAGTAGGGACCCAGTACTTC. Protein sequence: CASSLGVGTQYF.

There are a few counts of this clonotype. The chain recombines TRBV19 with TRBJ1-3, with D hard to call. V lost 6 bases to trimming and J lost 0 bases, with 12 bases between them. The germline CDR1 and CDR2 sequences are LNHDA and SQIVND (reference sequence). The length of the CDR3 is 15 residues. DNA of the CDR3: TGTGCCAGTAGACGGCAGACTTCCTCTGGAAACACCATATATTTT. Translated, it gives CASRRQTSSGNTIYF.

CDR3 nucleotides: TGTGCCAGCAGCCCCGGACAGGGAACCTCCTACGAGCAGTACTTC. Translating it yields CASSPGQGTSYEQYF. The J gene is TRBJ2-7, the V gene TRBV3-1; 8 bases fit TRBD1. This CDR3 has 15 amino acids. The germline V gene encodes CDR1 LGHDT and CDR2 YNNKEL (reference sequence). Trimming cost V 4 bases and J 0 bases; bases outside gene matches: 5.

This clonotype came up many times. The rearrangement uses TRBV18 and TRBJ2-5; 9 bases fit TRBD1. Germline values: CDR1 KGHSH, CDR2 LQKENI. The V gene end was trimmed by 1 base and the J gene end by 4 bases; junction bases not matched to a gene: 4. The CDR3 runs 15 residues. This CDR3 is CASSPLRDRAETQYF. DNA of the CDR3: TGTGCCAGCTCACCACTTCGGGACAGGGCAGAGACCCAGTACTTC.

This clonotype was seen more than once but under ten times. The V and J genes are TRBV6-7 and TRBJ1-1; the match to TRBD1 covers 9 bases. TRBV6-7 is marked as an open reading frame, function uncertain. CDR3 length: 16 amino acids. Losses at the gene ends were 4 bases for V and 0 bases for J; bases not matched to a gene: 6. The CDR3 reads CASSSTGGGMNTEAFF. CDR3 sequence (DNA): TGTGCCAGCAGTTCTACAGGGGGCGGGATGAACACTGAAGCTTTCTTT.

The chain has TRBV5-1 and TRBJ1-5; D perhaps matches TRBD1 (5 bases). The CDR3 consists of 14 residues. The V gene lost 3 bases and the J gene lost 6 bases, with 13 bases spanning the gap. Germline lookup yields CDR1 SGHRS and CDR2 YFSETQ. The CDR3 here is CASSSGTAGQPQHF. The CDR3 coding sequence is TGCGCCAGCAGCTCCGGGACTGCCGGTCAGCCCCAGCATTTT.

In its sample, this clonotype was seen a few times. The V call is TRBV19, the J call TRBJ2-4; a possible D gene is TRBD1 (7 bases). Trimming took 9 bases from V and 1 from J, leaving 16 bases between them. The CDR3 is 15 amino acids. Germline CDR1 LNHDA, CDR2 SQIVND (reference sequence). The CDR3 DNA sequence: TGTGCCAGCAGGGGGGTGCCGGGGGCCAAAAACATTCAGTACTTC. This gives the protein CASRGVPGAKNIQYF. The variable domain in full, with the rest retrieved from reference TRBV19 and TRBJ2-4, is DGGITQSPKYLFRKEGQNVTLSCEQNLNHDAMYWYRQDPGQGLRLIYYSQIVNDFQKGDIAEGYSVSREKKESFPLTVTSAQKNPTAFYLCASRGVPGAKNIQYFGAGTRLSVL.